The sequence of this T cell receptor beta chain was determined in a study of cytomegalovirus exposure and HLA in healthy donors. Study-wide background: From HLA-typed donors, an early data release held tens of millions of unique TCRs. Broader study findings: Previous analysis showed most TCR beta V segments were productive about 87% or about 30% of the time. In a later analysis, parvovirus B19, influenza, CMV and Epstein-Barr virus appeared linked to several top co-occurrence clusters.

The PCR made use of 60 Vbeta and 13 Jbeta primers. Clones were read by immunoSEQ multiplex PCR, and TCRdb kept only the in-frame ones, dropping some. This table has about 140,000 clones, about 80% appearing once. This CDR3 is built from 14 residues. Deletions cut 5 bases from V and 2 bases from J, with 12 bases between. CDR1 is SGHVS, CDR2 FQNEAQ, per germline. About this clone: What it binds is not known.

The sequence was collected from a young woman in good health and CMV-seropositive. The chain has TRBV7-8 and TRBJ1-2; D gene unclear. The specimen sequenced was PBMCs. In nucleotides, the CDR3 is TGTGCCAGCAGCCCCACGGGAGGGAACTATGGCTACACCTTC. Its translation is CASSPTGGNYGYTF. Combining the CDR3 with reference TRBV7-8 and TRBJ1-2 gives the whole variable domain GAGVSQSPRYKVAKRGQDVALRCDPISGHVSLFWYQQALGQGPEFLTYFQNEAQLDKSGLPSDRFFAERPEGSVSTLKIQRTQQEDSAVYLCASSPTGGNYGYTFGSGTRLTVV.